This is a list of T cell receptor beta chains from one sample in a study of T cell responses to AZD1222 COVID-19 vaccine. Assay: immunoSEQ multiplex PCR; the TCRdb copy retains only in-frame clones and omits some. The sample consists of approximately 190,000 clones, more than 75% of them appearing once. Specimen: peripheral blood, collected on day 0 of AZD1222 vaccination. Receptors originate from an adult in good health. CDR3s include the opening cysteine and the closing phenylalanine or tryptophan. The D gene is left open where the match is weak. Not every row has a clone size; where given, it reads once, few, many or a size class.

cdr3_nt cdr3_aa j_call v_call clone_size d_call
TGTGCCAGCAGTATTTCAGGCCCCTCTTTGAACACTGAAGCTTTCTTT CASSISGPSLNTEAFF TRBJ1-1 TRBV6-2/TRBV6-3 once NA
TGTGCCAGCAGCCTGCGGGGTGGGGATGAGCAGTTCTTC CASSLRGGDEQFF TRBJ2-1 TRBV4-2 NA NA
TGTGCCAGCAGCCCCCGGGCGGTGAACACTGAAGCTTTCTTT CASSPRAVNTEAFF TRBJ1-1 TRBV11-1 few NA
TGTGCCAGTAAACGGGACAGGCCGAACACTGAAGCTTTCTTT CASKRDRPNTEAFF TRBJ1-1 TRBV19 NA TRBD1
TGTGCCAGCAGTGCTAGCGGGAGAACGCAGTATTTT CASSASGRTQYF TRBJ2-3 TRBV27 NA TRBD2
TGTGCCAGCAGTGATCGCGCGCTGTTTTTT CASSDRALFF TRBJ2-2 TRBV25-1 NA NA
TGTGCCAGCACCCCGGCAGTCAACTATGGCTACACCTTC CASTPAVNYGYTF TRBJ1-2 TRBV28 NA NA
TGTGCCAGCAGCCAAGAAAGGGAGACTAGTTTCTACGAGCAGTACTTC CASSQERETSFYEQYF TRBJ2-7 TRBV4-2 NA NA
TGTGCCAGCAGCCCCACCAGGGGGAGCAATTCACCCCTCCACTTT CASSPTRGSNSPLHF TRBJ1-6 TRBV3-1/TRBV3-2 NA TRBD1
TGTGCCAGCTCACCGGGGTCCCTCTTATTGGACTATGGCTACACCTTC CASSPGSLLLDYGYTF TRBJ1-2 TRBV18 NA NA
TGTGCCACCAGCAAGGAAATGGGACTGAACAATGAGCAGTTCTTC CATSKEMGLNNEQFF TRBJ2-1 TRBV24-1 NA NA
TGTGCCAGCAGCTTGTTTTTGAGGATGACTAACTATGGCTACACCTTC CASSLFLRMTNYGYTF TRBJ1-2 TRBV11-3 NA NA
TGCGCCAGCAACCCCGAGGCCAGGGCGGGCACTGAAGCTTTCTTT CASNPEARAGTEAFF TRBJ1-1 TRBV4-1 once NA
TGTGCCAGCAGCGGGCCCCGAGGAACTAATGAAAAACTGTTTTTT CASSGPRGTNEKLFF TRBJ1-4 TRBV6-5 NA NA
TGTGCCAGCAGTTTCCCGGGTACTGGCACAGATACGCAGTATTTT CASSFPGTGTDTQYF TRBJ2-3 TRBV27 NA NA
TGTGCCATCAGTGAGATGCTCCGGGACAGGGGTTCACCCCTCCACTTT CAISEMLRDRGSPLHF TRBJ1-6 TRBV10-3 once TRBD1
TGTGCCAGCAGCTTACTGACTAGCGGGACGGTAGATACGCAGTATTTT CASSLLTSGTVDTQYF TRBJ2-3 TRBV7-6 NA TRBD2
TGTGCCAGCAGTTACTCGCGCCCTGGAAACACCATATATTTT CASSYSRPGNTIYF TRBJ1-3 TRBV6-5 NA NA
TGTGCCAGCAGCCTAAGGGTGTCTAATGGCTACACCTTC CASSLRVSNGYTF TRBJ1-2 TRBV4-2 NA NA
TGTGCCAGCAGCGTTAACAGCGGGGACACTGAAGCTTTCTTT CASSVNSGDTEAFF TRBJ1-1 TRBV9 NA NA
TGTGCCAGCAGCCGGACGCTATACAATGAGCAGTTCTTC CASSRTLYNEQFF TRBJ2-1 TRBV14 NA NA
TGTGCCAGCAGCCAGATGTTAGGCGGACTAGAAGAGACCCAGTACTTC CASSQMLGGLEETQYF TRBJ2-5 TRBV3-1/TRBV3-2 NA TRBD2
TGCGCCAGCAGCCAGCAAGGCAGCGCGGCTGAAGTCGAGCAGTACTTC CASSQQGSAAEVEQYF TRBJ2-7 TRBV5-1 NA NA
TGTGCCAGCAGCCGGGGACCAAAAGGAGATTCCTACGAGCAGTACTTC CASSRGPKGDSYEQYF TRBJ2-7 TRBV7-9 NA NA
TGTGCCAGCAGTTTTGGGAGCTCTGGAAACACCATATATTTT CASSFGSSGNTIYF TRBJ1-3 TRBV28 NA NA
TGTGCCAGCAGCTTAGGTGGACCGGGACAGGGCTATTCACCCCTCCACTTT CASSLGGPGQGYSPLHF TRBJ1-6 TRBV7-9 NA TRBD1
TGTGCCAGCACCAACGGGGGGTCCGGGTACACTGAAGCTTTCTTT CASTNGGSGYTEAFF TRBJ1-1 TRBV27 NA NA
TGTGCCAGCAGTGCCGGGACTAGCGGGAGGGCCGTATCGTCCGGGGAGCTGTTTTTT CASSAGTSGRAVSSGELFF TRBJ2-2 TRBV9 NA TRBD2
TGTGCCGGGGGACAGGGTATGACTAACTATGGCTACACCTTC CAGGQGMTNYGYTF TRBJ1-2 TRBV2 NA TRBD1
TGTGCCAGCAGTTTAATAAAGCGGCCGTTCTTC CASSLIKRPFF TRBJ2-1 TRBV12-3/TRBV12-4 few NA
TGCGCCAGCAGCTTGAGGGGGTGGGAGACCCAGTACTTC CASSLRGWETQYF TRBJ2-5 TRBV5-1 NA NA
TGTGCCAGCTCACCAACGGGGACCAGCAATCAGCCCCAGCATTTT CASSPTGTSNQPQHF TRBJ1-5 TRBV18 NA NA
TGCAGCGGATCGCAGGGCCGCACCGGGGAGCTGTTTTTT CSGSQGRTGELFF TRBJ2-2 TRBV29-1 NA NA
TGCGCCAGCAGCCAAGTCCCGGGGGCGATGGGAAACGAGCAGTACTTC CASSQVPGAMGNEQYF TRBJ2-7 TRBV4-1 NA NA
TGTGCCAGCAGGGAGGACAGGGGAGCTTTCTTT CASREDRGAFF TRBJ1-1 TRBV2 few TRBD1
TGTGCCAGCAGCCGGGACAGTCAGTCCTACAATGAGCAGTTCTTC CASSRDSQSYNEQFF TRBJ2-1 TRBV7-3 NA TRBD1
TGTGCAAGTCGCTTAGTGTTTGACGGCTACACCTTC CASRLVFDGYTF TRBJ1-2 TRBV12-2 once NA
TGCAGTGCTAGTCACAGGGGGCGAAGAGAGTTCTACGAGCAGTACTTC CSASHRGRREFYEQYF TRBJ2-7 TRBV20-1 NA TRBD1
TGCGCCAGCAGCCAGAACAGGGGGTATGGGACCGGGGAGCTGTTTTTT CASSQNRGYGTGELFF TRBJ2-2 TRBV4-3 NA TRBD1
TGTGCCAGCAGCTTCCAGGGTGAGGGGGTCGAATCCCTCCACTTT CASSFQGEGVESLHF TRBJ1-6 TRBV7-2 NA NA
TGTGCCAGCAGCCACGGACTAGCGGGAGCCGGGGAGCTGTTTTTT CASSHGLAGAGELFF TRBJ2-2 TRBV3-1/TRBV3-2 once TRBD2
TGCGCCAGCAGCCAAGATCACAGGATATGGGGCTACACCTTC CASSQDHRIWGYTF TRBJ1-2 TRBV4-3 NA NA
TGTGCCAGCAGCGTAGGGGAGCCTGTCTATGGCTACACCTTC CASSVGEPVYGYTF TRBJ1-2 TRBV9 once NA
TGTGCCAGTAGTATCCTCGGTGTGGGGGACCAGCCCCAGCATTTT CASSILGVGDQPQHF TRBJ1-5 TRBV19 few NA
TGTGCCAGTACCGATAGCGGGTTAGCGGGAGGGATAGACAATGAGCAGTTCTTC CASTDSGLAGGIDNEQFF TRBJ2-1 TRBV19 NA TRBD2
TGTGCCAGCAGCCAGACAGGGACTGAAGCTTTCTTT CASSQTGTEAFF TRBJ1-1 TRBV9 NA TRBD1
TGTGCCAGCAGCGACACTTGGGGGCACACAGATACGCAGTATTTT CASSDTWGHTDTQYF TRBJ2-3 TRBV6-2/TRBV6-3 NA NA
TGTGCCATCAGGAGCGGTGGGACAGGGAACTCACCCCTCCACTTT CAIRSGGTGNSPLHF TRBJ1-6 TRBV10-3 once TRBD1
TGCGCCAGCAGCTTGGGGCGCACGAACACCGGGGAGCTGTTTTTT CASSLGRTNTGELFF TRBJ2-2 TRBV5-1 NA NA
TGTGCTAGTGGTTTGGTACCAAACACCGGGGAGCTGTTTTTT CASGLVPNTGELFF TRBJ2-2 TRBV12-5 NA NA
TGTGCCAGCAGCTCCTACCCGGGGACGGCTGAAAACACCATATATTTT CASSSYPGTAENTIYF TRBJ1-3 TRBV7-8 NA NA
TGTGCCAGCAGTCCCAGGGGGGGATCCTACAATGAGCAGTTCTTC CASSPRGGSYNEQFF TRBJ2-1 TRBV28 NA NA
TGCGCCAGCAGCGGCCATCGTGGTCTTAACACCGGGGAGCTGTTTTTT CASSGHRGLNTGELFF TRBJ2-2 TRBV5-1 few NA
TGTGCCAGCAGTGAAACGGCGGAGGTTGAAAAACTGTTTTTT CASSETAEVEKLFF TRBJ1-4 TRBV5-4 NA NA
TGTGCCAGCAGTTTAGCAGGGGGAGTTACTGAAGCTTTCTTT CASSLAGGVTEAFF TRBJ1-1 TRBV27 NA TRBD1
TGTGCCAGCAGTTCCCCGCACAGGGGGCAGCCCCAGCATTTT CASSSPHRGQPQHF TRBJ1-5 TRBV27 NA TRBD1
TGTGCCAGCAGTGATGGGGGCAGTGCAGATACGCAGTATTTT CASSDGGSADTQYF TRBJ2-3 TRBV6-1 NA NA